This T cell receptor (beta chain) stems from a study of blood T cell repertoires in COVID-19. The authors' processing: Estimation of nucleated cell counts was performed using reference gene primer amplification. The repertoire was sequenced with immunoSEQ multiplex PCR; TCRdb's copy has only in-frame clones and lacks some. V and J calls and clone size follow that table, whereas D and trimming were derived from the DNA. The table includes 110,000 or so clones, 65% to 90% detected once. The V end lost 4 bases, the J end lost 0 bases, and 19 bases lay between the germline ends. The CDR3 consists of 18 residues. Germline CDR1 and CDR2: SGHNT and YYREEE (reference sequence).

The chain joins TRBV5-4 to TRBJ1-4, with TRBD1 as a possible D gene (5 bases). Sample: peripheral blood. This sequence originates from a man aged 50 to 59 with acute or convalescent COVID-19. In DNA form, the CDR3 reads TGTGCCAGCAGCCTCAGCCGGGGGTTAGGGGCAACTAATGAAAAACTGTTTTTT. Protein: CASSLSRGLGATNEKLFF.